A single sample gave rise to the 23 T cell receptor beta chains below, sequenced in a study of blood T cell repertoires in COVID-19. The repertoire was sequenced with immunoSEQ multiplex PCR; TCRdb's copy has only in-frame clones and lacks some. The table includes about 170,000 clones, roughly 90% detected once. Sequenced: peripheral blood. The source of these receptors is a man aged 60 to 69 with acute or convalescent COVID-19.

This chain connects TRBV5-4 to TRBJ2-5, with D tentatively TRBD2 (6 bases). Trimming removed 4 bases from V and 5 bases from J, with 18 bases in between. Germline lookup yields CDR1 SGHNT and CDR2 YYREEE (reference sequence). The CDR3 is made up of 15 amino acids. CDR3 nucleotides: TGTGCCAGCAGCCCACGGGCGGGGTCCCGGGAGACCCAGTACTTC. It yields the protein CASSPRAGSRETQYF.

This rearrangement joins TRBV24-1 to TRBJ2-3; maybe TRBD1 (6 bases). V dropped 3 bases and J dropped 2 bases, with 17 bases sitting between them. The CDR3 spans 17 residues. Looked up from germline, CDR1 is KGHDR and CDR2 is SFDVKD. The CDR3 protein is CATSDTSGQTLTDTQYF. As DNA, the CDR3 is TGTGCCACCAGTGATACCTCAGGACAGACTCTCACAGATACGCAGTATTTT.

The sample holds one count of this clone. The chain employs TRBV30 and TRBJ2-1, with 9 bases fitting TRBD1. Germline V gives CDR1 GTSNPN, CDR2 SVGIG (reference sequence). This CDR3 contains 13 residues. V shed 4 bases, J shed 5 bases, and the junction held 3 bases outside the gene matches. This CDR3 is CAWMRDRDNEQFF. The CDR3 nucleotides read TGTGCCTGGATGCGGGACAGGGACAATGAGCAGTTCTTC.

This chain connects TRBV11-1 to TRBJ2-3; tentative D call: TRBD1 (5 bases). From germline, CDR1 is SGHAT and CDR2 FQDESV (reference sequence). Trimming pared 5 bases from V and 2 bases from J, leaving 14 bases between. This CDR3 is built from 15 residues. Here the CDR3 DNA reads TGTGCCAGCAGCCCCCACAGGCCCGACACAGATACGCAGTATTTT. Protein sequence: CASSPHRPDTDTQYF.

This rearrangement joins TRBV4-1 to TRBJ1-6, with D maybe TRBD1 (6 bases). The CDR3 extends over 16 amino acids. CDR1 and CDR2 from the germline V gene are MGHRA and YSYEKL. Trimming left V 8 bases short and J 9 bases short, with 23 bases between. CDR3 loop: CASSRRDTLGSSPLHF. The CDR3 coding sequence is TGCGCCAGCTCTCGCCGGGACACCCTAGGGAGTTCACCCCTCCACTTT.

The chain links TRBV19 to TRBJ2-4; D might be TRBD2 (7 bases). V lost 2 bases to trimming and J lost 0 bases, with 14 bases between them. Germline values: CDR1 LNHDA, CDR2 SQIVND (reference sequence). The CDR3 length is 17 residues. The CDR3 loop is CASSIRGGFLAKNIQYF. CDR3 in DNA: TGTGCCAGTAGTATAAGGGGGGGATTTCTAGCCAAAAACATTCAGTACTTC.

This clone was observed once. The chain joins TRBV21-1 to TRBJ1-2. TRBV21-1 is listed as a pseudogene. The CDR3 length is 15 residues. CDR3 nucleotide sequence: TGTGCCAGCAGCAACCCCCCCCCGGTGGACTATGGCTACACCTTC. Encoded protein: CASSNPPPVDYGYTF.

The chain has TRBV2 and TRBJ2-5, with D maybe TRBD2 (6 bases). The CDR3 is made up of 11 amino acids. The V end lost 6 bases, the J end lost 4 bases, and 6 bases lay between the germline ends. Per germline, CDR1 SNHLY and CDR2 FYNNEI. The CDR3 loop reads CASRGLETQYF. The CDR3 DNA is TGTGCCAGCAGGGGACTAGAGACCCAGTACTTC.

The J gene is TRBJ2-2, the V gene TRBV10-3; a weak D match, TRBD2 (5 bases). CDR3 length: 14 residues. Deletions cut 8 bases from V and 1 base from J, with 11 bases between. Germline assignment: CDR1 ENHRY and CDR2 SYGVKD. The CDR3 loop reads CAISPSGNTGELFF. The CDR3 DNA is TGTGCCATCTCTCCAAGCGGGAACACCGGGGAGCTGTTTTTT.

The chain recombines TRBV19 with TRBJ2-6; tentatively, D is TRBD2 (7 bases). Germline V gives CDR1 LNHDA, CDR2 SQIVND (reference sequence). The CDR3 contains 17 residues. Trimming cost V 5 bases and J 0 bases, with 14 bases left between them. DNA of the CDR3: TGTGCCAGTAGTTGGGGGGGACAATTCTCTGGGGCCAACGTCCTGACTTTC. Translation: CASSWGGQFSGANVLTF.

This chain joins TRBV3-1 (or the pseudogene TRBV3-2) and TRBJ1-3; D unclear. CDR1 is LGHDT, CDR2 YNNKEL, per germline (reference sequence). This CDR3 spans 14 amino acids. Trimming removed 1 base from V and 2 bases from J, with 6 bases in between. Here the CDR3 DNA reads TGTGCCAGCAGCCAAGTGACAACTGGAAACACCATATATTTT. It encodes CASSQVTTGNTIYF.

CDR3 nucleotides: TGTGCCAGCAGTTTTTACGGACAGGGTAGTCAGCCCCAGCATTTT. Amino acid sequence: CASSFYGQGSQPQHF. This chain connects TRBV27 to TRBJ1-5; 8 bases map to TRBD1. This CDR3 is 15 amino acids long. Germline assignment: CDR1 MNHEY and CDR2 SMNVEV (reference sequence). V was pared by 3 bases and J by 6 bases, with 7 bases of the junction left unmatched.

This clone was detected once. This sequence joins TRBV6-6 and TRBJ1-3, with D uncertain. V lost 2 bases to trimming and J lost 0 bases, with 8 bases between them. The CDR3 is made up of 15 amino acids. Looked up from germline, CDR1 is MNHNY and CDR2 is SVGAGI (reference sequence). The CDR3 nucleotides read TGTGCCAGCAGTTACGCAGGCCGCTCTGGAAACACCATATATTTT. It codes for CASSYAGRSGNTIYF.

The chain combines TRBV7-9 with TRBJ2-7, with D possibly matching TRBD1 (5 bases). V dropped 4 bases and J dropped 7 bases, with 23 bases sitting between them. Germline CDR1 reads SEHNR; CDR2 reads FQNEAQ (reference sequence). CDR3 length: 16 amino acids. The DNA of the CDR3 is TGTGCCAGCAGCTCACTTTCACCAGGGCCAGGCTGGGAGCAGTACTTC. Translation gives CASSSLSPGPGWEQYF.

The chain recombines TRBV7-2 with TRBJ2-5; D remains unclear. The CDR3 sequence is 15 residues long. Per the germline V gene, CDR1 is SGHTA and CDR2 is FQGNSA. V lost 5 bases and J 5 bases, leaving 18 bases between the germline ends. CDR3: CASSPRVFERETQYF. The CDR3 DNA follows: TGTGCCAGCAGCCCCCGGGTCTTCGAACGGGAGACCCAGTACTTC.

The chain is built from TRBV11-1 and TRBJ2-2, with 8 bases that match TRBD1. V shed 6 bases and J 6 bases; nucleotides not matched to a gene: 6. CDR3 length: 14 residues. Germline values: CDR1 SGHAT, CDR2 FQDESV (reference sequence). In DNA, the CDR3 is TGTGCCAGCAGTCGACGGACAGGGCCCGGGGAGCTGTTTTTT. This sequence encodes CASSRRTGPGELFF. The whole variable domain, remainder taken from reference TRBV11-1 and TRBJ2-2, is EAEVAQSPRYKITEKSQAVAFWCDPISGHATLYWYRQILGQGPELLVQFQDESVVDDSQLPKDRFSAERLKGVDSTLKIQPAELGDSAMYLCASSRRTGPGELFFGEGSRLTVL.

The table lists this clone with many counts. The chain recombines TRBV7-6 with TRBJ2-3; TRBD1 is a possible D gene (6 bases). Germline assignment: CDR1 SGHVS and CDR2 FNYEAQ. Between the trimmed V and J ends, which lost 5 bases and 4 bases, there was a span of 16 bases. This CDR3 has 15 amino acids. In DNA, the CDR3 is TGTGCCAGCAGCCCAGGTACAGGGTGGGCAGATACGCAGTATTTT. It encodes CASSPGTGWADTQYF.

There are a few counts of this clone. The chain links TRBV19 to TRBJ1-1, with 10 bases fitting TRBD1. The V gene's germline CDR1 is LNHDA and CDR2 SQIVND (reference sequence). The CDR3 spans 15 residues. With V trimmed by 3 bases and J by 5 bases, 6 bases remained unmatched. Here the CDR3 reads CASSMSGTGATEAFF. CDR3 DNA: TGTGCCAGTAGTATGTCCGGGACAGGGGCTACTGAAGCTTTCTTT.

The rearrangement uses TRBV7-3 and TRBJ2-5; possible D gene TRBD2, 6 bases. V gave up 3 bases and J gave up 5 bases, with 10 bases separating them. The germline V gene encodes CDR1 SGHTA and CDR2 FQGTGA. The length of the CDR3 is 13 residues. CDR3 DNA: TGTGCCAGCAGCTTCTCCGCGGGGGAGACCCAGTACTTC. Protein product: CASSFSAGETQYF.

CDR3 sequence reads: CASSLTGKGQPQHF. In nucleotides, the CDR3 is TGTGCCAGCAGCCTAACAGGGAAAGGACAGCCCCAGCATTTT. This chain joins TRBV28 and TRBJ1-5, with a possible D match to TRBD1 (6 bases). The length of the CDR3 is 14 residues. Looked up from germline, CDR1 is MDHEN and CDR2 is SYDVKM. Trimming removed 6 bases at V and 7 bases at J, with 16 bases between. Full variable domain (outside the CDR3, taken from reference TRBV28 and TRBJ1-5): DVKVTQSSRYLVKRTGEKVFLECVQDMDHENMFWYRQDPGLGLRLIYFSYDVKMKEKGDIPEGYSVSREKKERFSLILESASTNQTSMYLCASSLTGKGQPQHFGDGTRLSIL.

The V gene is TRBV11-3, the J gene TRBJ1-2; a possible D gene is TRBD1 (6 bases). This CDR3 has 13 residues. The V end was cut by 1 base, the J end by 7 bases, with 10 bases between. Per the germline V gene, CDR1 is SGHNT and CDR2 is YENEEA. The CDR3 DNA is TGTGCCAGCAGCTTAGGCGGGGGGCCTGGCTACACCTTC. This translates into CASSLGGGPGYTF.

The DNA of the CDR3 is TGTGCCAGCAGCTTAGACAGAAAAACCAGGAATGGCTACACCTTC. Amino acids: CASSLDRKTRNGYTF. This chain joins TRBV11-2 and TRBJ1-2; no firm D call. The germline gives CDR1 SGHAT, CDR2 FQNNGV. This CDR3 region has 15 residues. The V end lost 0 bases, the J end lost 6 bases, and 14 bases lay between the germline ends.

The CDR3 loop is CASSEEREWNEQFF. The CDR3 DNA follows: TGTGCCAGCAGTGAAGAGCGGGAGTGGAATGAGCAGTTCTTC. V gene TRBV2 combines with J gene TRBJ2-1; 8 bases are shared with TRBD2. J was trimmed by 7 bases and V by 1 base; bases with no gene match: 3. This CDR3 contains 14 residues. CDR1 is SNHLY and CDR2 is FYNNEI in the germline V gene.